The 19 T cell receptor beta chains given below trace back to one sample, sequenced in a study of blood T cell repertoires in COVID-19. The assay was immunoSEQ multiplex PCR, and TCRdb's table has in-frame clones only and misses some. The sample carries approximately 150,000 clones, 70% to 85% recorded once. The sample was PBMCs or T cells enriched from blood (not recorded which). These receptors originate from a woman in her seventies in a cohort exposed to, infected with or recovered from COVID-19 (not recorded which).

This sequence joins TRBV19 and TRBJ2-5; TRBD1 agrees at 7 bases. The CDR3 loop spans 15 amino acids. V dropped 2 bases and J dropped 2; count of bases not matched to a gene: 5. Germline CDR1 and CDR2: LNHDA and SQIVND (reference sequence). The CDR3 DNA is TGTGCCAGTAGTATAAAGGGGGCTCTACAAGAGACCCAGTACTTC. Protein: CASSIKGALQETQYF.

This rearrangement joins TRBV7-9 to TRBJ1-2; D might be TRBD1 (6 bases). The germline V gene encodes CDR1 SEHNR and CDR2 FQNEAQ (reference sequence). Trimming shortened V by 3 bases and J by 7 bases, and 12 bases separated the two germline ends. The CDR3 covers 13 residues. In DNA form, the CDR3 reads TGTGCCAGCAGCTTGATCGGGGGGCTTGGCTACACCTTC. It is translated as CASSLIGGLGYTF.

The CDR3 DNA is TGTGCCAGCAGCTTGGAAGCGTATGCAACTAATGAAAAACTGTTTTTT. It yields the protein CASSLEAYATNEKLFF. The genes are TRBV5-6 and TRBJ1-4, with D uncertain. Per the germline V gene, CDR1 is SGHDT and CDR2 is YYEEEE. The germline V and J ends were trimmed by 0 bases and 0 bases, with 9 bases remaining between them. CDR3 size: 16 residues. The whole variable domain, remainder taken from reference TRBV5-6 and TRBJ1-4, is DAGVTQSPTHLIKTRGQQVTLRCSPKSGHDTVSWYQQALGQGPQFIFQYYEEEERQRGNFPDRFSGHQFPNYSSELNVNALLLGDSALYLCASSLEAYATNEKLFFGSGTQLSVL.

This clone was seen only once. The chain is built from TRBV7-9 and TRBJ2-2; D might be TRBD2 (7 bases). From germline, CDR1 is SEHNR and CDR2 FQNEAQ (reference sequence). V lost 7 bases, J lost 4 bases, and 13 bases lay in between. The length of the CDR3 is 14 residues. Here the CDR3 reads CASIRGAGTGELFF. The CDR3 nucleotides are TGTGCCAGCATACGGGGGGCCGGCACCGGGGAGCTGTTTTTT.

This rearrangement joins TRBV11-1 to TRBJ2-1; TRBD2 matches at 7 bases. CDR3 size: 13 residues. The trim removed 2 bases at V and 9 bases at J, leaving 4 bases unmatched. CDR1 and CDR2 (germline): SGHAT, FQDESV (reference sequence). DNA of the CDR3: TGTGCCAGCAGCTTACTGGCGGGAGCTGAGCAGTTCTTC. Protein product: CASSLLAGAEQFF.

This chain joins TRBV10-2 and TRBJ2-1, with a weak D call TRBD1 (5 bases). V dropped 8 bases and J dropped 3 bases, with 14 bases sitting between them. This CDR3 comprises 14 residues. The germline V gene encodes CDR1 WSHSY and CDR2 SAAADI. CDR3 coding DNA: TGCGCCAGCTGTGCCGCGACAGTCTACAATGAGCAGTTCTTC. This sequence encodes CASCAATVYNEQFF.

The table lists this clone with many counts. This chain uses TRBV10-3 with TRBJ2-7; D might be TRBD1 (6 bases). In germline, CDR1 is ENHRY, CDR2 SYGVKD. The CDR3 contains 16 residues. Between the trimmed V and J ends, which lost 3 bases and 2 bases, there was a span of 17 bases. The CDR3 nucleotides read TGTGCCATCAGTGAATGGGAACAGGGTGCAGCCTACGAGCAGTACTTC. It is translated as CAISEWEQGAAYEQYF.

The chain couples TRBV10-1 to TRBJ2-3; TRBD1 is a possible D gene (5 bases). V lost 3 bases, J lost 4 bases, and 14 bases lay in between. CDR3 length equals 15 residues. CDR1 and CDR2 from the germline V gene are WNHNN and SYGVQD (reference sequence). The CDR3 loop reads CASSDHRSSADTQYF. CDR3 in DNA: TGCGCCAGCAGTGATCACAGGAGTAGTGCAGATACGCAGTATTTT.

V and J are TRBV5-1 and TRBJ1-4; D may be TRBD1 (5 bases). The CDR3 length is 16 residues. V was pared by 4 bases and J by 7 bases, with 20 bases between. Germline lookup yields CDR1 SGHRS and CDR2 YFSETQ. CDR3 sequence: CASSPAPQESSEKLFF. The CDR3 coding sequence is TGCGCCAGCAGCCCCGCCCCACAGGAATCGAGTGAAAAACTGTTTTTT.

As for this clone: One end of the junction varies from germline; a read error may be responsible. The genes are TRBV18 and TRBJ2-3; 9 nucleotides align to TRBD2. The germline V gene has CDR1 KGHSH and CDR2 LQKENI. The length of the CDR3 is 16 residues. The CDR3 is CASSPGLATSIDTQYF. The CDR3 coding sequence is TGTGCCAGCTCACCTGGACTAGCGACTAGCATAGATACGCAGTATTTT. Variable domain in full (rest from reference TRBV18 and TRBJ2-3): NAGVMQNPRHLVRRRGQEARLRCSPMKGHSHVYWYRQLPEEGLKFMVYLQKENIIDESGMPKERFSAEFPKEGPSILRIQQVVRGDSAAYFCASSPGLATSIDTQYFGPGTRLTVL.

This chain connects TRBV19 to TRBJ2-1; perhaps TRBD2 as D (6 bases). Germline values: CDR1 LNHDA, CDR2 SQIVND (reference sequence). Trimming pared 7 bases from V and 6 bases from J, leaving 16 bases between. The CDR3 covers 14 residues. The chain's CDR3 is CASTQVGEVNEQFF. The CDR3 DNA reads as TGTGCCAGTACACAAGTGGGGGAGGTCAATGAGCAGTTCTTC.

This clone was counted only a few times. CDR3 coding DNA: TGCGCCAGCAGTGCACTAGCGGGAGTTGGGGAGACCCAGTACTTC. Its protein product is CASSALAGVGETQYF. The chain links TRBV10-2 to TRBJ2-5; 11 nucleotides match TRBD2. Trimming cost V 4 bases and J 5 bases; bases outside gene matches: 6. Per the germline V gene, CDR1 is WSHSY and CDR2 is SAAADI. The CDR3 totals 15 residues.

The rearrangement uses TRBV27 and TRBJ1-1, with 8 bases fitting TRBD1. CDR1 is MNHEY and CDR2 is SMNVEV in the germline V gene (reference sequence). V shed 6 bases, J shed 8 bases, and the junction held 8 bases outside the gene matches. The CDR3 has 13 amino acids. Here the CDR3 DNA reads TGTGCCAGCAGATTCCATGACAGGGGAGAAGCTTTCTTT. Its translation: CASRFHDRGEAFF.

The chain employs TRBV11-2 and TRBJ2-3, with D unresolved. In germline, CDR1 is SGHAT, CDR2 FQNNGV. CDR3 size: 15 residues. V was pared by 5 bases and J by 4 bases, with 16 bases between. The CDR3 DNA reads TGTGCCAGCAGCCCTGTCGTGCGCTCCGCAGATACGCAGTATTTT. Its protein is CASSPVVRSADTQYF.

The genes are TRBV5-6 and TRBJ2-1, with D uncertain. Trimming took 3 bases from V and 2 from J, leaving 6 bases between them. The CDR3 consists of 13 residues. CDR1 is SGHDT and CDR2 is YYEEEE in the germline V gene. The chain's CDR3 is CASSSGTYNEQFF. The CDR3, as DNA: TGTGCCAGCAGCTCAGGAACCTACAATGAGCAGTTCTTC.

V and J are TRBV5-8 and TRBJ1-4; TRBD1 matches 9 bases. With V trimmed by 4 bases and J by 5 bases, 9 bases remained unmatched. Germline CDR1 reads SGHTS; CDR2 reads YDEGEE. CDR3 size: 16 residues. The CDR3: CASSVGQGRKNEKLFF. CDR3 DNA: TGTGCCAGCAGCGTGGGACAGGGAAGGAAGAATGAAAAACTGTTTTTT.

The V and J genes are TRBV7-8 and TRBJ2-5; 12 positions match TRBD2. Germline V CDR1 and CDR2: SGHVS, FQNEAQ. V was clipped by 2 bases and J by 5 bases; unmatched bases: 6. The CDR3 consists of 16 residues. CDR3 region: CASSLPSGRAGETQYF. The DNA for the CDR3 is TGTGCCAGCAGCTTACCTAGCGGGAGGGCAGGGGAGACCCAGTACTTC.

This chain connects TRBV11-2 to TRBJ1-2; tentative D call: TRBD1 (6 bases). The CDR3 runs to 14 residues. Germline loops: CDR1 SGHAT, CDR2 FQNNGV. Deletions cut 0 bases from V and 4 bases from J, with 9 bases between. In nucleotides, the CDR3 is TGTGCCAGCAGCTTAGAAGCGGGGGCCTATGGCTACACCTTC. Its protein is CASSLEAGAYGYTF.

The V call is TRBV27, the J call TRBJ1-5, with 9 nucleotides matching TRBD1. Germline-derived CDR1 and CDR2 are MNHEY and SMNVEV (reference sequence). J lost 4 bases, V lost 5 bases, and 3 bases had no gene match. The CDR3 is 14 residues long. The CDR3 nucleotides are TGTGCCAGCAGTCCGGGACAGGGTAATCAGCCCCAGCATTTT. Protein: CASSPGQGNQPQHF.